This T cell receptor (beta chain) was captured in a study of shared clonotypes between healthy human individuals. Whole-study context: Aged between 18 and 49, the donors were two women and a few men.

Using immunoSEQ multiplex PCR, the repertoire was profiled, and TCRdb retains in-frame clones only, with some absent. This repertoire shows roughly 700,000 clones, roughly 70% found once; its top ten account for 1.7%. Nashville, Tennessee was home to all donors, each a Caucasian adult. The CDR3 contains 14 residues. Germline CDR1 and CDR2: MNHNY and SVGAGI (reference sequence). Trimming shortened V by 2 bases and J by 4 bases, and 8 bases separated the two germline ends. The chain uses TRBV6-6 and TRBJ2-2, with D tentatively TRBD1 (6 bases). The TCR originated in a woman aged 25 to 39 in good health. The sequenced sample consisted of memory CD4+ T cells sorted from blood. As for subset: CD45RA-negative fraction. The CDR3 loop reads CASSYGGPTGELFF. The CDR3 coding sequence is TGTGCCAGCAGTTACGGGGGCCCCACCGGGGAGCTGTTTTTT.